This record concerns one T cell receptor (beta chain) sequence. The target antigen is unknown. TCRdb's table, derived via immunoSEQ multiplex PCR, lists solely in-frame clones and lacks some. Among roughly 36,000 clones, around 90% were seen once, and the ten largest hold roughly 7%. This CDR3 has 13 amino acids. Trimming removed 2 bases from V and 7 bases from J, with 12 bases in between. In germline, CDR1 is SGHRS, CDR2 YFSETQ. The source of the sample is a study of T cell responses to AZD1222 COVID-19 vaccine. Study conclusions and caveats: Nearly half of the spike-specific TCRs reportedly recognize variant regions that carry no mutations.

This TCR derives from an adult in good health. The chain employs TRBV5-1 and TRBJ1-1; D call uncertain. Sequences were derived from peripheral blood, sampled on day 0 of AZD1222 vaccination. This CDR3 is CASSFSANNEAFF. CDR3 nucleotide sequence: TGCGCCAGCAGCTTTTCAGCTAATAATGAAGCTTTCTTT.